The 3 T cell receptor beta chains given below trace back to one sample, sequenced in a study of early T cells in non-severe SARS-CoV-2 infection. Via MiXCR, TCRdb re-called the 5' RACE reads, giving one row per CDR3 protein. The table shows approximately 66,000 distinct CDR3 sequences, with around 13% occurring only once. The sequenced sample consisted of whole blood. Receptors originate from an adult who was a healthcare worker with PCR-confirmed SARS-CoV-2 infection or an uninfected control (not recorded which).

The chain is built from TRBV9 and TRBJ2-2, with TRBD1 matching 8 bases. V gave up 4 bases and J gave up 6 bases; unmatched junction bases: 8. In germline, CDR1 is SGDLS, CDR2 YYNGEE. The CDR3 length is 15 residues. In DNA form, the CDR3 reads TGTGCCAGCAGCCATGGGCAGGGGGCGCCCGGGGAGCTGTTTTTT. It codes for CASSHGQGAPGELFF.

This clonotype was detected many times. In nucleotides, the CDR3 is TGTGCCAGCGACCGACAGGGAGAGACCCAGTACTTC. Translating it yields CASDRQGETQYF. The chain uses TRBV7-9 and TRBJ2-5; 7 bases are shared with TRBD1. J lost 4 bases, V lost 8 bases, and 4 bases had no gene match. Germline assignment: CDR1 SEHNR and CDR2 FQNEAQ (reference sequence). CDR3 size: 12 residues.

V and J are TRBV9 and TRBJ2-3, with D unresolved. Looked up from germline, CDR1 is SGDLS and CDR2 is YYNGEE. Trimming pared 4 bases from V and 2 bases from J, leaving 11 bases between. CDR3 length: 14 amino acids. The CDR3 DNA is TGTGCCAGCAGCCCTCACCACAACACAGATACGCAGTATTTT. Amino acid sequence: CASSPHHNTDTQYF.